This passage covers 5 T cell receptor beta chains from one sample sequenced in a study of early T cells in non-severe SARS-CoV-2 infection. Using its own MiXCR run on the 5' RACE reads, TCRdb lists one record per CDR3 protein. This sample has roughly 43,000 distinct CDR3 sequences, with 20% to 25% found just once. This specimen consisted of whole blood, obtained at baseline. The receptors derive from an adult who was a healthcare worker with PCR-confirmed SARS-CoV-2 infection or an uninfected control (not recorded which).

This chain uses TRBV12-3 or TRBV12-4 with TRBJ1-5, with 10 bases aligning to TRBD1. The V segment lost 8 bases and the J segment 6 bases; nucleotides outside the gene matches: 1. CDR3 length: 12 amino acids. CDR3 coding DNA: TGTGCCAGCGGACAGGGGGTTCAGCCCCAGCATTTT. Translation: CASGQGVQPQHF.

This clonotype occurred a few times. V is TRBV6-5 and J is TRBJ2-2; TRBD1 is a possible D gene (6 bases). The CDR3 consists of 14 residues. Germline CDR1 reads MNHEY; CDR2 reads SVGAGI. Trimming cost V 6 bases and J 5 bases, with 13 bases left between them. The DNA of the CDR3 is TGTGCCAGCAGGGTACAGGGTGGGACCGGGGAGCTGTTTTTT. This encodes CASRVQGGTGELFF.

This chain links TRBV6-1 with TRBJ2-3; TRBD1 is a possible D gene (5 bases). V dropped 6 bases and J dropped 3 bases, with 19 bases sitting between them. Germline lookup yields CDR1 MNHNS and CDR2 SASEGT. This CDR3 comprises 16 residues. CDR3 sequence reads: CASSPIRAFGTDTQYF. The CDR3 DNA reads TGTGCCAGCAGCCCAATCAGGGCCTTCGGGACAGATACGCAGTATTTT.

This chain links TRBV6-5 with TRBJ2-5; 9 bases are a match to TRBD1. After removal of 5 bases from V and 5 bases from J, the junction contained 9 bases not matched to a gene. This CDR3 region has 15 residues. Germline CDR1 MNHEY, CDR2 SVGAGI. CDR3 bases: TGTGCCAGCAGTCAGCACAGGGGGCGCCGGGAGACCCAGTACTTC. This codes for CASSQHRGRRETQYF.

This clonotype appeared a few times. The chain couples TRBV20-1 to TRBJ2-3; a weak D match, TRBD2 (5 bases). Trimming removed 6 bases at V and 0 bases at J, with 13 bases between. This CDR3 contains 14 residues. Looked up from germline, CDR1 is DFQATT and CDR2 is SNEGSKA (reference sequence). The CDR3 sequence is CSARLSGSTDTQYF. Here the CDR3 DNA reads TGCAGTGCACGTTTATCGGGAAGCACAGATACGCAGTATTTT.